The 25 T cell receptor beta chains reported below all come from one sample, sequenced in a study of shared clonotypes between healthy human individuals. TCRdb's table, derived via immunoSEQ multiplex PCR, lists solely in-frame clones and lacks some. The repertoire holds about 1 million clones, with roughly 80% as singletons. The sample comprised memory CD4+ T cells sorted from blood. This sample's subset: CD45RA-negative fraction. The receptors originated from a man aged 18 to 30 in good health.

This rearrangement joins TRBV10-3 to TRBJ1-3, with 8 bases that match TRBD1. CDR1 and CDR2 from the germline V gene are ENHRY and SYGVKD. The junction had 6 bases not matched to a gene; V was cut back by 7 bases and J by 10 bases. CDR3 size: 12 residues. This CDR3 is CAITRDRNTIYF. Written as DNA, the CDR3 is TGTGCCATCACTCGGGACAGGAATACCATATATTTT.

The chain is built from TRBV11-2 and TRBJ2-5, with TRBD2 identical over 10 bases. CDR1 is SGHAT, CDR2 FQNNGV, per germline. There are 15 residues in the CDR3. V shed 5 bases, J shed 1 base, and the junction held 4 bases outside the gene matches. The chain's CDR3 is CASSRIAGGQETQYF. The CDR3 region has the DNA TGTGCCAGCAGCAGGATAGCGGGGGGCCAAGAGACCCAGTACTTC.

The V and J genes are TRBV2 and TRBJ2-5, with D perhaps TRBD2 (5 bases). CDR1 SNHLY and CDR2 FYNNEI come from the germline V gene. The CDR3 spans 12 residues. The V gene lost 7 bases and the J gene lost 5 bases, with 11 bases spanning the gap. Here the CDR3 DNA reads TGTGCCAGCAAGGGTAGCGACGAGACCCAGTACTTC. It translates to CASKGSDETQYF.

The CDR3 reads CASKGRRGPGNQPQHF. The CDR3 coding sequence is TGTGCCAGCAAAGGGCGAAGGGGGCCGGGTAATCAGCCCCAGCATTTT. The genes are TRBV28 and TRBJ1-5, with 7 bases aligning to TRBD1. V lost 7 bases and J lost 4; bases outside the gene matches: 13. This CDR3 comprises 16 residues. The germline gives CDR1 MDHEN, CDR2 SYDVKM.

V is TRBV11-2 and J is TRBJ1-3, with unresolved D. There are 14 residues in the CDR3. Trimming took off 1 base at V and 2 bases at J, with 6 bases between the two ends. The germline V gene encodes CDR1 SGHAT and CDR2 FQNNGV. In DNA, the CDR3 is TGTGCCAGCAGCTTAGGGTCCGCTGGAAACACCATATATTTT. Protein: CASSLGSAGNTIYF.

This clone showed up just once. The V and J genes are TRBV18 and TRBJ2-3, with D maybe TRBD1 (6 bases). V lost 7 bases and J lost 2, with 19 bases in between. This CDR3 has 16 amino acids. CDR1 KGHSH and CDR2 LQKENI come from the germline V gene. DNA of the CDR3: TGTGCCAGCTGTCGCTTACCGGGACATGTCACAGATACGCAGTATTTT. It is translated as CASCRLPGHVTDTQYF.

The CDR3 here is CASSISGGQTQYF. CDR3 sequence (DNA): TGTGCCAGCAGTATTAGCGGGGGACAGACCCAGTACTTC. V and J are TRBV5-4 and TRBJ2-5; 9 bases map to TRBD2. Trimming cost V 5 bases and J 6 bases; bases outside gene matches: 5. This CDR3 is built from 13 residues. Per the germline V gene, CDR1 is SGHNT and CDR2 is YYREEE (reference sequence).

The chain carries TRBV18 and TRBJ2-7; 12 bases fit TRBD2. V gave up 0 bases and J gave up 9 bases; unmatched junction bases: 6. Germline-derived CDR1 and CDR2 are KGHSH and LQKENI. The CDR3 is 15 residues long. CDR3 protein: CASSPPETSGRGQYF. The CDR3 coding sequence is TGTGCCAGCTCACCACCTGAGACTAGCGGGAGAGGGCAGTACTTC.

The rearrangement links TRBV5-6 to TRBJ1-2; 7 bases match TRBD1. This CDR3 has 12 residues. J gave up 8 bases and V 4 bases, and 5 bases lay outside the gene matches. Germline V gene sequence: CDR1 SGHDT, CDR2 YYEEEE. CDR3: CASSRQGGGYTF. In nucleotides, the CDR3 is TGTGCCAGCAGCAGACAGGGAGGCGGCTACACCTTC.

The chain uses TRBV5-1 and TRBJ1-6; the D gene is possibly TRBD1 (6 bases). The germline V and J ends were trimmed by 0 bases and 0 bases, with 13 bases remaining between them. There are 18 residues in the CDR3. The germline V gene has CDR1 SGHRS and CDR2 YFSETQ. In DNA form, the CDR3 reads TGCGCCAGCAGCTTGGCCGGGACACTTAACTCCTATAATTCACCCCTCCACTTT. This codes for CASSLAGTLNSYNSPLHF.

This chain connects TRBV29-1 to TRBJ1-2; tentative D call: TRBD1 (5 bases). CDR1 is SQVTM and CDR2 is ANQGSEA in the germline V gene. This CDR3 is 12 amino acids long. V dropped 4 bases and J dropped 8 bases, with 14 bases sitting between them. The CDR3 sequence is CSVVGGRWGYTF. The CDR3 DNA follows: TGCAGCGTTGTGGGGGGAAGGTGGGGCTACACCTTC.

CDR3 coding DNA: TGCGCCAGCAGCCAGGGACTAGCTAGGAATGAGCAGTTCTTC. This codes for CASSQGLARNEQFF. The V gene is TRBV4-1, the J gene TRBJ2-1; 9 bases match TRBD2. CDR3 length: 14 amino acids. Germline V gene lookup returns CDR1 MGHRA and CDR2 YSYEKL. Losses at the gene ends were 3 bases for V and 7 bases for J; bases not matched to a gene: 4.

V usage is TRBV2 and J usage is TRBJ1-3; possibly TRBD1 for D (5 bases). The germline CDR1 and CDR2 sequences are SNHLY and FYNNEI. The CDR3 runs 15 residues. V shed 7 bases and J shed 2 bases, with 15 bases lying between them. This CDR3 reads CASTPSGGAGNTIYF. CDR3 DNA: TGTGCCAGCACCCCCAGCGGGGGGGCTGGAAACACCATATATTTT.

This clone was counted only a few times. The gene calls are TRBV29-1 and TRBJ1-1; D gene unclear. The V end was cut by 7 bases, the J end by 5 bases, with 17 bases between. In germline, CDR1 is SQVTM, CDR2 ANQGSEA. This CDR3 spans 13 amino acids. Written as DNA, the CDR3 is TGCAGCGCCTCGAGGGAGGGATGGACTGAAGCTTTCTTT. Its translation is CSASREGWTEAFF.

The chain recombines TRBV5-4 with TRBJ1-1, with 8 bases aligning to TRBD1. Germline values: CDR1 SGHNT, CDR2 YYREEE (reference sequence). The V and J ends lost 4 bases and 5 bases, in that order; junction bases with no gene match: 10. This CDR3 spans 15 amino acids. The CDR3 DNA follows: TGTGCCAGCAGCCCACAGGGGGGAGGGAGAACTGAAGCTTTCTTT. Translation: CASSPQGGGRTEAFF.

The rearrangement uses TRBV10-1 and TRBJ2-1, with TRBD1 matching 7 bases. CDR3 length: 15 residues. Germline V CDR1 and CDR2: WNHNN, SYGVQD (reference sequence). The V and J ends lost 6 bases and 7 bases, in that order; junction bases with no gene match: 12. The CDR3 loop reads CASSPRQGEWNEQFF. CDR3 DNA sequence: TGCGCCAGCAGCCCCAGACAGGGTGAATGGAATGAGCAGTTCTTC.

V gene TRBV5-1 combines with J gene TRBJ2-3, with D hard to call. The V gene lost 3 bases and the J gene lost 5 bases, with 10 bases spanning the gap. CDR3 length: 13 residues. CDR1 and CDR2 (germline): SGHRS, YFSETQ. The CDR3 region is CASSSSWVDTQYF. CDR3 DNA: TGCGCCAGCAGCTCTTCCTGGGTAGATACGCAGTATTTT.

CDR3 amino acids: CASSLQGSLQETQYF. The CDR3, as DNA: TGTGCCAGCAGCCTACAGGGCAGCCTACAAGAGACCCAGTACTTC. The chain uses TRBV11-2 and TRBJ2-5; D perhaps matches TRBD1 (6 bases). Trimming took off 5 bases at V and 2 bases at J, with 15 bases between the two ends. CDR1 SGHAT and CDR2 FQNNGV come from the germline V gene. The CDR3 has 15 residues.

Details on this clone: A much larger clone differs from this one at a single base, so this may be a read error. J is TRBJ2-5 and V is TRBV4-1; D is undetermined. The CDR3 is 11 residues long. Trimming cost V 1 base and J 9 bases, with 6 bases left between them. In germline, CDR1 is MGHRA, CDR2 YSYEKL. Here the CDR3 reads CASSQVSAQYF. The CDR3 region has the DNA TGCGCCAGCAGCCAAGTTTCAGCCCAGTACTTC.

The V gene is TRBV19, the J gene TRBJ2-2, with D unresolved. The V gene lost 0 bases and the J gene lost 5 bases, with 4 bases spanning the gap. CDR1 is LNHDA and CDR2 is SQIVND in the germline V gene (reference sequence). The CDR3 is 13 amino acids. CDR3 loop: CASSIDGTGELFF. Here the CDR3 DNA reads TGTGCCAGTAGTATAGATGGGACCGGGGAGCTGTTTTTT. Combining the CDR3 with reference TRBV19 and TRBJ2-2 gives the whole variable domain DGGITQSPKYLFRKEGQNVTLSCEQNLNHDAMYWYRQDPGQGLRLIYYSQIVNDFQKGDIAEGYSVSREKKESFPLTVTSAQKNPTAFYLCASSIDGTGELFFGEGSRLTVL.

This clone was detected only a few times. The rearrangement uses TRBV7-2 and TRBJ2-5; the D is unclear. The CDR3 has 13 amino acids. The V end was cut by 5 bases, the J end by 5 bases, with 12 bases between. Germline CDR1 reads SGHTA; CDR2 reads FQGNSA. CDR3 region: CASSVGPLETQYF. The CDR3 DNA sequence: TGTGCCAGCAGCGTAGGGCCCTTGGAGACCCAGTACTTC.

J is TRBJ2-1 and V is TRBV9; D may be TRBD2 (6 bases). With 2 bases removed from V and 4 bases from J, the gap between germline ends came to 13 bases. Per germline, CDR1 SGDLS and CDR2 YYNGEE. This CDR3 spans 15 amino acids. The CDR3 here is CASSVGVAEYNEQFF. CDR3 DNA sequence: TGTGCCAGCAGCGTGGGGGTAGCGGAATACAATGAGCAGTTCTTC.

The chain links TRBV11-2 to TRBJ1-2, with TRBD1 matching over 7 bases. V shed 0 bases and J 0 bases; nucleotides not matched to a gene: 7. Germline loops: CDR1 SGHAT, CDR2 FQNNGV. This CDR3 is 17 amino acids long. This CDR3 is CASSLDWGTATNYGYTF. For the CDR3, the DNA is TGTGCCAGCAGCTTAGATTGGGGGACAGCTACTAACTATGGCTACACCTTC.

There are a few counts of this clone. The chain uses TRBV6-7 and TRBJ2-7, with a tentative D call TRBD2 (7 bases). TRBV6-7 is sorted into the ORF group, with uncertain function. The ends were cut back, 7 bases at V and 2 bases at J, with 18 bases in the middle. This CDR3 is built from 15 residues. The DNA for the CDR3 is TGTGCCAGCAATCTAGGGGGGGTAAGCCCCTACGAGCAGTACTTC. Protein: CASNLGGVSPYEQYF.

The chain is built from TRBV20-1 and TRBJ2-1, with D unresolved. Germline CDR1 DFQATT, CDR2 SNEGSKA (reference sequence). This CDR3 region has 11 residues. V shed 6 bases and J shed 9 bases, with 12 bases lying between them. The CDR3 protein is CSAGKWAEQFF. DNA for the CDR3: TGCAGTGCGGGGAAGTGGGCTGAGCAGTTCTTC.